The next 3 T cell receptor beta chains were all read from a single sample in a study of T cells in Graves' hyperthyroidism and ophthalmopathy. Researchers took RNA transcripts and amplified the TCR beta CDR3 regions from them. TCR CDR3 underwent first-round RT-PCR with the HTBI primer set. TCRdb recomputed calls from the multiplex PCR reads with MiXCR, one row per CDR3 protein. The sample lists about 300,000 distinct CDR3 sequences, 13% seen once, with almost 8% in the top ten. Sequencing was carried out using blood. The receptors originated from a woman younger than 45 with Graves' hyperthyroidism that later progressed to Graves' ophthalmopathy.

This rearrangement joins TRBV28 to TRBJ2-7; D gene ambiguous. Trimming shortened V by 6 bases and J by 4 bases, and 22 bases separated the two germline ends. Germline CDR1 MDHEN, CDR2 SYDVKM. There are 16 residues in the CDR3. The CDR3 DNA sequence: TGTGCCAGCAGCCCTGGGGAAGGGATAGGTGGGTACGAGCAGTACTTC. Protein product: CASSPGEGIGGYEQYF.

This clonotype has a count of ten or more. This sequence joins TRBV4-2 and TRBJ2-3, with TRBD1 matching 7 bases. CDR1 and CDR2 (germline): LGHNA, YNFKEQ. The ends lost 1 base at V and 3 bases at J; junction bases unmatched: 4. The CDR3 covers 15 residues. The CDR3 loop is CASSQGGGETDTQYF. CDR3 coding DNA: TGTGCCAGCAGCCAAGGAGGGGGCGAGACAGATACGCAGTATTTT.

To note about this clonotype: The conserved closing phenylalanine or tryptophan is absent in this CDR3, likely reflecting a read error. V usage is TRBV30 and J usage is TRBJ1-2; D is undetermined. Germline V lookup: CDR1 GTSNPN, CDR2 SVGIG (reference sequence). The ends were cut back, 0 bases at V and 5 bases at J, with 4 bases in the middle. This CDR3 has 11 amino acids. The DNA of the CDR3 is TGTGCCTGGAGTGTACAGTATGGCTACACCCTC. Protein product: CAWSVQYGYTL.